This TCR beta chain came from a study of blood T cell repertoires in COVID-19. For the study at large: Donors in the United States, Italy and Spain gave samples during acute or convalescent COVID-19.

In germline, CDR1 is SGHNT, CDR2 YENEEA. The ends lost 0 bases at V and 9 bases at J; junction bases unmatched: 4. The CDR3 length is 16 residues. The authors' processing: Amplifying reference gene primers gave estimates of nucleated cell counts. Only in-frame clones appear in the TCRdb table, and some are missing; sequencing was by immunoSEQ multiplex PCR. Clone size and the V and J calls come from that table; the DNA yielded D and trimming. This table has just over 250,000 clones, more than 75% appearing once. This clone was observed a handful of times. The sequenced sample was peripheral blood. The TCR comes from a woman aged 50 to 65 with acute or convalescent COVID-19. This chain connects TRBV11-3 to TRBJ2-1, with 14 bases matching TRBD2. This CDR3 is CASSLDGLAGGGEQFF. DNA of the CDR3: TGTGCCAGCAGCTTAGATGGACTAGCGGGAGGTGGTGAGCAGTTCTTC.